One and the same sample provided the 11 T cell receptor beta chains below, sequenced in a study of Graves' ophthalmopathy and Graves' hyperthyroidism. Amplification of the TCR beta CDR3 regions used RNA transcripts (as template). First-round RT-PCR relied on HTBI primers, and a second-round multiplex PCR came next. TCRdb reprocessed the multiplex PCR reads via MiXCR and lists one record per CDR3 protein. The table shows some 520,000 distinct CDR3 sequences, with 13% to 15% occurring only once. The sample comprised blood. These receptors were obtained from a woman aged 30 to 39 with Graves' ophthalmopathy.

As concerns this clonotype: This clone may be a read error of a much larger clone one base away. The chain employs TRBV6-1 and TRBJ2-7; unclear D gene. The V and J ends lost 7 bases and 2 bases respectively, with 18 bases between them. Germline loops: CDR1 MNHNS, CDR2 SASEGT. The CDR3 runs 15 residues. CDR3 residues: CASNLIGGSTYEQYF. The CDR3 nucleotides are TGTGCCAGCAACCTTATAGGTGGCAGTACCTACGAGCAGTACTTC.

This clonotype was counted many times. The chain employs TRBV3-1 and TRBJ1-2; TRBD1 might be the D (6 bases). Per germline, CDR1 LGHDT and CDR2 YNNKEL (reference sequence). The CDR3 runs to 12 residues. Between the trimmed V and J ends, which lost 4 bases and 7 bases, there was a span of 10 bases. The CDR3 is CASSLHRAGYTF. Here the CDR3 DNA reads TGTGCCAGCAGCCTACACAGGGCTGGCTACACCTTC.

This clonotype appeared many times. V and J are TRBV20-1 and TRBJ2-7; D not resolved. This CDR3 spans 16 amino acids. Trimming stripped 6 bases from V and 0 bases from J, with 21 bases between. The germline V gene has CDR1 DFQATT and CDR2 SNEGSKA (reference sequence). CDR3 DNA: TGCAGTGCAATACTGGGCGACCCTAGGAACTCCTACGAGCAGTACTTC. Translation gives CSAILGDPRNSYEQYF.

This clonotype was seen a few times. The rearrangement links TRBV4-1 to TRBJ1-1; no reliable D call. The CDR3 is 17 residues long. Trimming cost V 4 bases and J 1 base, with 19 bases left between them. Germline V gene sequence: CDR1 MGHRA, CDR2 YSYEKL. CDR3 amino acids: CASSPKIFVYQNTEAFF. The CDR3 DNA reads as TGCGCCAGCAGCCCCAAGATTTTTGTTTATCAGAACACTGAAGCTTTCTTT.

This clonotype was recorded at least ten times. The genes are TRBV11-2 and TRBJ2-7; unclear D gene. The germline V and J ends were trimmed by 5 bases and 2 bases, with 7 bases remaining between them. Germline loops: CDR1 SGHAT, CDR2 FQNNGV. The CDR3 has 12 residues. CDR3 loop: CASSRNPYEQYF. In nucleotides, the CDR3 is TGTGCCAGCAGCCGCAACCCCTACGAGCAGTACTTC.

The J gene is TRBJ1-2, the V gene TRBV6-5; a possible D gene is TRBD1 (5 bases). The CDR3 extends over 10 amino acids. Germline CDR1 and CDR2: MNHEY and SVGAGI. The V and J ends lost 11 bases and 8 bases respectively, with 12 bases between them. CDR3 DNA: TGTGCCTTTCCCCGGGGGGGCTACACCTTC. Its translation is CAFPRGGYTF.

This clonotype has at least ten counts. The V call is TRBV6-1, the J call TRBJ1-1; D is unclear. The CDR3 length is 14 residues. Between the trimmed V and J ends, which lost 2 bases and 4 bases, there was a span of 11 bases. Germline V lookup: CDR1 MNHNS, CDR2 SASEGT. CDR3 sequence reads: CASSEFGFGTEAFF. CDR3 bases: TGTGCCAGCAGTGAATTCGGTTTCGGCACTGAAGCTTTCTTT.

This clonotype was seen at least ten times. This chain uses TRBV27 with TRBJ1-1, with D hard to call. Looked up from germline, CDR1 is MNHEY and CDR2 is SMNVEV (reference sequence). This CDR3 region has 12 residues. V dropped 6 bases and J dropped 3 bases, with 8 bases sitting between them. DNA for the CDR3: TGTGCCAGCAGGGCCTGGGACACTGAAGCTTTCTTT. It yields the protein CASRAWDTEAFF.

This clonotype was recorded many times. The CDR3 region is CASRRIYRKGNTEAFF. CDR3 sequence (DNA): TGTGCCAGCAGACGGATTTACAGGAAGGGGAACACTGAAGCTTTCTTT. The rearrangement uses TRBV7-6 and TRBJ1-1; maybe TRBD1 (5 bases). Trimming shortened V by 6 bases and J by 1 base, and 18 bases separated the two germline ends. CDR3 size: 16 residues. CDR1 is SGHVS and CDR2 is FNYEAQ in the germline V gene.

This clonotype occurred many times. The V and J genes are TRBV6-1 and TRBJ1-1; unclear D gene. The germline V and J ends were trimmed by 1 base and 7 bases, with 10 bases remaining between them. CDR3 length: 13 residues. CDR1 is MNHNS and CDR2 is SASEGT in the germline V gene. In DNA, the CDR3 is TGTGCCAGCAGTGAAGTGGGCAGGAGTGAAGCTTTCTTT. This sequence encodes CASSEVGRSEAFF.

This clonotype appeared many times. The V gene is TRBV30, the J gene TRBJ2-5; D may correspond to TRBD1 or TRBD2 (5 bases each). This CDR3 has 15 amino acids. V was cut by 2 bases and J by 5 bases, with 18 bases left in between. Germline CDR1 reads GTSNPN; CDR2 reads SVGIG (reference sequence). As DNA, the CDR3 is TGTGCCTGGAGTTCAGCGGCAGGGCACGGTGAGACCCAGTACTTC. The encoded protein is CAWSSAAGHGETQYF.